This T cell receptor (beta chain) was recorded in a study of T cells in Graves' hyperthyroidism and ophthalmopathy. Losses at the gene ends were 4 bases for V and 6 bases for J; bases not matched to a gene: 6. CDR1 SQVTM and CDR2 ANQGSEA come from the germline V gene. CDR3 size: 13 residues. Only a few counts were recorded for this clonotype. The antigen remains unidentified. From RNA transcripts, TCR beta CDR3 regions were amplified. The HTBI primer set served for first-round RT-PCR of the TCR CDR3. MiXCR, run by TCRdb on the multiplex PCR reads, gives a single entry per CDR3 protein. Among approximately 520,000 distinct CDR3 sequences listed, around a quarter were seen once. Study observations and caveats: Blood also carried most thyroid clonotypes expanded above 0.001.

The chain employs TRBV29-1 and TRBJ2-7, with 10 positions matching TRBD1. Sequencing was done on a sample of blood. This receptor was taken from a woman aged 25-40 years with Graves' ophthalmopathy. CDR3 amino acids: CSVGRDRGREQYF. The CDR3 nucleotides read TGCAGCGTTGGCCGGGACAGGGGACGCGAGCAGTACTTC.